This T cell receptor (beta chain) was identified during a study of T cell repertoires in ileal Crohn's disease. In this sample, this clone turned up once. The antigen is unknown. The study's findings and limits: All patients with clonality above 26.8% had endoscopic recurrence. Compared with CD4 T cells, sorted CD8 cells carried more expanded clones. Compared with non-smokers, active smokers at surgery showed more clonal expansions.

TCRdb's table, derived via immunoSEQ multiplex PCR, lists solely in-frame clones and lacks some. The table includes 13,000 to 15,000 clones, around 84% detected once. The specimen was ileal tissue. The TCR sequence derives from an adult with Crohn's disease.

For the CDR3, the DNA is TGTGCCAGCAGGCCCACCGGGACAGAGAACACTGAAGCTTTCTTT. Residues: CASRPTGTENTEAFF. The rearrangement joins TRBV13 to TRBJ1-1; 7 bases map to TRBD1. V was pared by 6 bases and J by 1 base, with 8 bases of the junction left unmatched. The CDR3 consists of 15 residues. From germline, CDR1 is PRHDT and CDR2 FYEKMQ (reference sequence).